This entry describes one TCR beta chain. Its target is unknown. The record originates from a study of cytomegalovirus exposure and HLA in healthy donors. Study background: In terms of ancestry, the Caucasian-associated cluster contained about 80% of the approximately 400 genotyped donors. Study-wide results and limits: The Asian-associated ancestry cluster reportedly had fewer N-insertions than the approximately 700-donor mean in a later analysis.

It was with 60 Vbeta and 13 Jbeta primers that the PCR ran. Clones were sequenced by immunoSEQ multiplex PCR, and TCRdb holds only the in-frame ones, with some missing. The sample includes 150,000 to 200,000 clones, 65% to 90% of them seen just once. The TCR originated in a woman between 50 and 59 years old in good health and CMV-seronegative. The specimen was PBMCs.

As DNA, the CDR3 is TGTGCCACCAGCAGAGATCAAGCAGGGGGTCACTACGAGCAGTACTTC. It encodes CATSRDQAGGHYEQYF. V gene TRBV15 combines with J gene TRBJ2-7; 7 bases agree with TRBD1. CDR1 is LNHNV, CDR2 YYDKDF, per germline (reference sequence). The CDR3 contains 16 residues. The ends lost 0 bases at V and 3 bases at J; junction bases unmatched: 8.